This T cell receptor (beta chain) was observed in a study of cytomegalovirus exposure and HLA in healthy donors. On the study more broadly: Among the 398 genotyped donors, approximately 80% were placed in the Caucasian-associated ancestry cluster.

The PCR ran on 60 Vbeta and 13 Jbeta primers. Sequenced by immunoSEQ multiplex PCR; TCRdb stores in-frame clones only, minus some. Among 150,000 to 200,000 clones listed, about four fifths were seen once. CDR1 and CDR2 from the germline V gene are SGHRS and YFSETQ. The CDR3 runs to 13 residues. Trimming shortened V by 4 bases and J by 3 bases, and 7 bases separated the two germline ends. A single count supports this clone. This chain joins TRBV5-1 and TRBJ1-4; D gene uncertain. Sequencing was carried out using PBMCs. The clonotype comes from a woman aged 40 to 50 in good health and CMV-seronegative. The CDR3 protein is CASSRGSNEKLFF. The CDR3 region has the DNA TGCGCCAGCAGCCGGGGTTCTAATGAAAAACTGTTTTTT.